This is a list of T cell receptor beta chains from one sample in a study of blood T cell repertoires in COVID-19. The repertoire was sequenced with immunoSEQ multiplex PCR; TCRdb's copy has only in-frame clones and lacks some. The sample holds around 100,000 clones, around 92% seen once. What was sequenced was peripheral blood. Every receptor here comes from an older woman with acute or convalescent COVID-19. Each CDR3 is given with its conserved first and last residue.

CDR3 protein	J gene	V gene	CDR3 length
CASARLAGYTDTQYF	TRBJ2-3	TRBV6-5	15
CASGDSGTLYNEQFF	TRBJ2-1	TRBV2	15
CASSIGTGSRETQYF	TRBJ2-5	TRBV28	15
CASSPQGATYNEQFF	TRBJ2-1	TRBV7-9	15
CASSPLADITEAFF	TRBJ1-1	TRBV19	14
CASSYPGLAGGPSGANVLTF	TRBJ2-6	TRBV5-4	20
CASRDRGKNEKLFF	TRBJ1-4	TRBV7-9	14
CASRPTGGSGNTIYF	TRBJ1-3	TRBV6-5	15
CASRSRGVDTEAFF	TRBJ1-1	TRBV5-1	14
CASSKAQGGYGYTF	TRBJ1-2	TRBV9	14
CASSLGGGGRAQPQHF	TRBJ1-5	TRBV27	16
CASSATRSREQFF	TRBJ2-1	TRBV5-4	13
CASSSVGGWDNSPLHF	TRBJ1-6	TRBV28	16
CASSETPGLAGESPINEQFF	TRBJ2-1	TRBV10-1	20
CATSRGFDSPLHF	TRBJ1-6	TRBV10-3	13
CASSLDPHGNTEAFF	TRBJ1-1	TRBV11-3	15
CAWSGAGGIGKTQYF	TRBJ2-5	TRBV30	15
CASSRRRDQETQYF	TRBJ2-5	TRBV5-8	14
CASSYPSGYEQFF	TRBJ2-1	TRBV19	13
CASSAGQGTEAFF	TRBJ1-1	TRBV2	13
CAISEQGNTEAFF	TRBJ1-1	TRBV10-3	13
CSAHSNEQFF	TRBJ2-1	TRBV20-1	10
CASSLSGDRGNTIYF	TRBJ1-3	TRBV11-2	15
CASRTGTGGNEQYF	TRBJ2-7	TRBV6-5	14
CASRQTGTGSEPQHF	TRBJ1-5	TRBV6-1	15
CASSDVGGVRGETQYF	TRBJ2-5	TRBV2	16